This entry concerns a single T cell receptor beta chain. The entry originates in a study of blood T cell repertoires in COVID-19. Study details: COVID-19 samples collected from the United States, Italy and Spain covered acute and convalescent phases. In each case, the material was cDNA or gDNA derived from T cells, B-cell-depleted T cells, or PBMCs.

How the authors handled the data: It was from reference gene primer amplification that nucleated cell counts were estimated. Generated by immunoSEQ multiplex PCR, the TCRdb table keeps only in-frame clones and is missing some. D and trimming come from the DNA, and the V and J calls and clone size come from that table. This table holds about 390,000 clones, around 87% found once. V lost 2 bases to trimming and J lost 1 base, with 9 bases between them. CDR1 and CDR2 (germline): SGHNT, YENEEA. The CDR3 is 14 residues long. The rearrangement joins TRBV11-3 to TRBJ2-7; a possible D gene is TRBD2 (5 bases). This clonotype was sampled from a woman aged 55-69 years with COVID-19, enrolled during active disease. The sample comprised peripheral blood. CDR3 bases: TGTGCCAGCAGCTTATACCGGGATTCCTACGAGCAGTACTTC. It specifies CASSLYRDSYEQYF.